The rows below give T cell receptor beta chains drawn from one sample of a study of cytomegalovirus exposure and HLA in healthy donors. Assay used: immunoSEQ multiplex PCR; TCRdb lists only in-frame clones, some missing. The sample shows about 180,000 clones, 80% to 90% of them seen only once. Sequenced: PBMCs. The origin of the receptors is a woman in her thirties in good health and CMV-seronegative. The CDR3 runs from the conserved cysteine through the conserved F or W. Each record gives: V gene, clone size, J gene, D gene, CDR3 protein, CDR3 DNA. The D gene is left open where the match is weak. The size of a clone is reported for some rows only, either as once, few or many, or as a class for expanded clones.

TRBV29-1	NA	TRBJ2-7	TRBD1	CGGSRGQRSEQYF	TGCGGAGGAAGCAGGGGGCAGAGGTCAGAGCAGTACTTC
TRBV25-1	NA	TRBJ1-2	NA	CASSEAGRPGYTF	TGTGCCAGCAGTGAAGCCGGGAGGCCCGGCTACACCTTC
TRBV5-4	NA	TRBJ2-6	NA	CASSLRTVSGANVLTF	TGTGCCAGCAGCCTTAGGACAGTCTCTGGGGCCAACGTCCTGACTTTC
TRBV5-6	NA	TRBJ1-2	NA	CASSLDSVQNYGYTF	TGTGCCAGCAGCTTGGATTCGGTACAGAACTATGGCTACACCTTC
TRBV9	NA	TRBJ1-6	NA	CASSVLGGPNSPLHF	TGTGCCAGCAGCGTTTTGGGGGGACCGAATTCACCCCTCCACTTT
TRBV10-3	NA	TRBJ1-2	NA	CAILVQGYGYTF	TGTGCCATACTGGTCCAGGGGTATGGCTACACCTTC
TRBV2	NA	TRBJ2-3	NA	CATLQGLTDTQYF	TGTGCCACCCTACAGGGCCTCACAGATACGCAGTATTTT
TRBV4-3	NA	TRBJ2-7	TRBD2	CASSQVSGGANSYEQYF	TGCGCCAGCAGCCAAGTATCCGGGGGGGCCAACTCCTACGAGCAGTACTTC
TRBV27	NA	TRBJ1-5	NA	CASQLGLDQPQHF	TGTGCCTCCCAGCTAGGTCTGGATCAGCCCCAGCATTTT
TRBV28	once	TRBJ1-1	TRBD1	CASSYTGGGTEAFF	TGTGCCAGCAGTTATACAGGGGGCGGCACTGAAGCTTTCTTT
TRBV27	NA	TRBJ2-6	NA	CASSLRSGANVLTF	TGTGCCAGCAGTTTACGGAGTGGGGCCAACGTCCTGACTTTC
TRBV27	NA	TRBJ2-7	TRBD2	CASSLAVTAGEQYF	TGTGCCAGCAGTTTAGCCGTAACAGCGGGGGAGCAGTACTTC
TRBV13	NA	TRBJ1-6	TRBD1	CASSPGTGNSPLHF	TGTGCCAGCAGCCCCGGGACAGGAAACTCACCCCTCCACTTT
TRBV2	NA	TRBJ2-5	TRBD1	CARKGQGAGETQYF	TGTGCCAGGAAGGGACAGGGGGCTGGAGAGACCCAGTACTTC
TRBV27	NA	TRBJ1-5	NA	CASKKLSQGQPQHF	TGTGCCAGCAAGAAACTGAGTCAGGGTCAGCCCCAGCATTTT
TRBV15	few	TRBJ1-2	NA	CATSRGLPGQGYGYTF	TGTGCCACCAGCAGAGGGCTACCGGGACAAGGCTATGGCTACACCTTC
TRBV27	NA	TRBJ2-7	TRBD1	CASRKQGASYEQYF	TGTGCCAGCAGAAAACAGGGGGCCTCCTACGAGCAGTACTTC
TRBV6-1	once	TRBJ1-3	NA	CASSAAQGGAGNTIYF	TGTGCCAGCAGTGCGGCCCAGGGCGGTGCTGGAAACACCATATATTTT
TRBV5-6	NA	TRBJ1-1	TRBD1	CASSFGVTGMTEAFF	TGTGCCAGCAGCTTCGGGGTGACAGGGATGACTGAAGCTTTCTTT
TRBV6-5	few	TRBJ1-2	NA	CASSYSDSYGYTF	TGTGCCAGCAGTTACTCAGATAGCTATGGCTACACCTTC
TRBV4-2	once	TRBJ1-6	NA	CASSRSAGQMNSPLHF	TGTGCCAGCAGCCGATCCGCGGGTCAGATGAATTCACCCCTCCACTTT
TRBV6-5	NA	TRBJ2-5	NA	CASGRDQETQYF	TGTGCCAGCGGCCGGGACCAAGAGACCCAGTACTTC
TRBV30	NA	TRBJ2-3	NA	CAWSRRERDTQYF	TGTGCCTGGAGTAGACGGGAGCGAGATACGCAGTATTTT
TRBV5-5	few	TRBJ2-1	TRBD2	CASSLQREAQFF	TGTGCCAGCAGCTTGCAGCGGGAAGCTCAGTTCTTC
TRBV5-6	NA	TRBJ2-7	NA	CASSLAVAEEQYF	TGTGCCAGCAGCTTGGCAGTGGCGGAGGAGCAGTACTTC
TRBV19	NA	TRBJ2-2	NA	CASSSPGRGAVVTGELFF	TGTGCCAGTAGTTCCCCTGGGAGGGGGGCAGTGGTTACCGGGGAGCTGTTTTTT
TRBV5-1	NA	TRBJ2-3	TRBD1	CASSEGSGGQYF	TGCGCCAGCAGTGAGGGGTCAGGGGGGCAGTATTTT
TRBV7-9	NA	TRBJ2-1	NA	CASSPIPGEPFDEQFF	TGTGCCAGCAGCCCTATCCCAGGTGAACCGTTCGATGAGCAGTTCTTC
TRBV12-5	NA	TRBJ2-1	NA	CASALGQDINEQFF	TGTGCTAGTGCCCTGGGACAAGACATAAATGAGCAGTTCTTC
TRBV14	NA	TRBJ1-1	TRBD1	CASSQGGFVDRGGTEAFF	TGTGCCAGCAGCCAAGGGGGGTTTGTGGACAGGGGAGGCACTGAAGCTTTCTTT
TRBV5-4	once	TRBJ2-7	TRBD1	CASSAGQGVYEQYF	TGTGCCAGCAGCGCGGGACAGGGGGTCTACGAGCAGTACTTC
TRBV6-5	NA	TRBJ2-3	TRBD2	CASSYRAGGTDTQYF	TGTGCCAGCAGTTACCGAGCGGGGGGCACAGATACGCAGTATTTT
TRBV7-8	NA	TRBJ2-1	TRBD2	CASSLGTSGGVSEEQFF	TGTGCCAGCAGCTTAGGAACTAGCGGGGGGGTTTCGGAGGAGCAGTTCTTC
TRBV2	NA	TRBJ1-1	TRBD1	CASSRTGSTEAFF	TGTGCCAGCAGTAGGACAGGGAGCACTGAAGCTTTCTTT
TRBV6-6	NA	TRBJ1-2	NA	CASRGREGYGYTF	TGTGCCAGCAGGGGTCGTGAGGGCTATGGCTACACCTTC
TRBV11-2	NA	TRBJ2-7	NA	CASSLVGGEQYF	TGTGCCAGCAGCTTAGTGGGGGGTGAGCAGTACTTC
TRBV2	NA	TRBJ1-2	TRBD1	CASSELQGSAPLF	TGTGCCAGCAGCGAACTACAGGGGTCCGCACCTCTCTTC
TRBV29-1	NA	TRBJ2-7	NA	CSVEGGAFPSYEQYF	TGCAGCGTTGAGGGGGGGGCTTTTCCCTCCTACGAGCAGTACTTC
TRBV27	few	TRBJ1-1	NA	CASSLVVNTEAFF	TGTGCCAGCAGTTTGGTAGTGAACACTGAAGCTTTCTTT
TRBV6-5	NA	TRBJ2-6	TRBD1	CASSYGDSSGANVLTF	TGTGCCAGCAGTTACGGGGACAGCTCTGGGGCCAACGTCCTGACTTTC
TRBV14	NA	TRBJ2-7	TRBD1	CASSPIQDRGRPYSYEQYF	TGTGCCAGCAGCCCAATACAGGACAGGGGGCGGCCCTACTCCTACGAGCAGTACTTC
TRBV5-5	once	TRBJ2-7	NA	CASSFGTFLEQYF	TGTGCCAGCAGCTTCGGGACTTTTTTGGAGCAGTACTTC
TRBV5-1	NA	TRBJ2-3	TRBD2	CASSAGLAGANTDTQYF	TGCGCCAGCAGCGCGGGACTAGCGGGGGCCAACACAGATACGCAGTATTTT
TRBV6-6	NA	TRBJ2-7	TRBD2	CASSYWLAGVVYEQYF	TGTGCCAGCAGTTACTGGTTAGCGGGGGTGGTTTACGAGCAGTACTTC
TRBV19	NA	TRBJ1-2	NA	CASSLRRKQYGYTF	TGTGCCAGTAGTCTGAGGCGAAAGCAATATGGCTACACCTTC
TRBV19	once	TRBJ1-5	NA	CASSIQGGNQPQHF	TGTGCCAGTAGTATACAAGGGGGAAATCAGCCCCAGCATTTT
TRBV10-3	NA	TRBJ2-2	NA	CAISESGQGGVTGELFF	TGTGCCATCAGTGAGTCGGGTCAGGGGGGCGTCACCGGGGAGCTGTTTTTT
TRBV5-1	NA	TRBJ1-6	NA	CASSLGPPASRGGAGSPLHF	TGCGCCAGCAGCCTCGGCCCCCCGGCGTCACGTGGGGGCGCAGGCTCACCCCTCCACTTT